This entry lists 22 T cell receptor beta chains sequenced from one sample in a study of shared clonotypes between healthy human individuals. Sequencing was performed with immunoSEQ multiplex PCR; in TCRdb, only in-frame clones are kept and a portion is missing. The sample includes some 2,100,000 clones, under 95% of them seen just once. Positive CCR7 selection of CD45RO-negative cells yielded the naive CD8 cells, and terminally differentiated effector memory CD45RA+ cells were excluded. The sample comprised naive CD8+ T cells from PBMCs. These receptors all stem from a man between 18 and 35 years old in good health. Some clones in this sample may be carry-over from other donors' samples.

V is TRBV4-1 and J is TRBJ2-1; 10 bases align to TRBD2. Germline lookup yields CDR1 MGHRA and CDR2 YSYEKL. The ends lost 2 bases at V and 6 bases at J; junction bases unmatched: 10. There are 17 residues in the CDR3. The CDR3 spells CASSQLPTSGVINEQFF. CDR3 coding DNA: TGCGCCAGCAGCCAACTCCCCACTAGCGGGGTCATCAATGAGCAGTTCTTC.

The rearrangement uses TRBV30 and TRBJ2-3; 8 bases line up with TRBD2. V lost 5 bases and J lost 6; bases outside the gene matches: 7. Germline V lookup: CDR1 GTSNPN, CDR2 SVGIG (reference sequence). There are 13 residues in the CDR3. The DNA for the CDR3 is TGTGCCTGGGTTGGACTAGCCGGGGATACGCAGTATTTT. Its protein is CAWVGLAGDTQYF.

This clone has a single count. The chain is built from TRBV4-3 and TRBJ2-2; 8 nucleotides agree with TRBD2. The V segment lost 4 bases and the J segment 0 bases; nucleotides outside the gene matches: 7. The CDR3 extends over 17 amino acids. CDR1 LGHNA and CDR2 YSLEER come from the germline V gene. CDR3 DNA: TGCGCCAGCAGCCCAGATCGGGGGGGCGCGAACACCGGGGAGCTGTTTTTT. It translates to CASSPDRGGANTGELFF.

This clone was seen only once. The chain combines TRBV5-1 with TRBJ2-5; 7 positions agree with TRBD1. The CDR3 loop spans 16 amino acids. Losses at the gene ends were 4 bases for V and 5 bases for J; bases not matched to a gene: 14. The germline V gene has CDR1 SGHRS and CDR2 YFSETQ. The CDR3 DNA reads as TGCGCCAGCAGCCCGGGCGAGGGGGCAGGTTGGGAGACCCAGTACTTC. This translates into CASSPGEGAGWETQYF.

With respect to this clone: The same CDR3 also results from other DNA sequences found in this sample. The chain employs TRBV27 and TRBJ2-1; D is unclear. Trimming took off 2 bases at V and 4 bases at J, with 12 bases between the two ends. The CDR3 is made up of 15 amino acids. Germline CDR1 is MNHEY and CDR2 is SMNVEV (reference sequence). The CDR3 region has the DNA TGTGCCAGCAGTTTACTCGGAATCCCGTACAATGAGCAGTTCTTC. Its protein product is CASSLLGIPYNEQFF.

This chain joins TRBV21-1 and TRBJ2-1; the DNA was not compared with TRBD2, the D call given in the table. TRBV21-1 corresponds to a pseudogene. The CDR3 runs to 15 residues. CDR3: CASSLGASGYNEQFF. CDR3 DNA sequence: TGTGCCAGCAGCCTTGGGGCTAGCGGTTACAATGAGCAGTTCTTC.

The V call is TRBV4-1, the J call TRBJ1-2, with 9 nucleotides matching TRBD1. This CDR3 has 16 residues. CDR1 MGHRA and CDR2 YSYEKL come from the germline V gene. The J segment lost 6 bases and the V segment lost 4 bases, leaving 12 bases of the junction unmatched. The CDR3 protein is CASSRRDRASFDGYTF. CDR3 nucleotides: TGCGCCAGCAGCCGTCGGGACAGGGCCTCCTTTGATGGCTACACCTTC.

The chain joins TRBV28 to TRBJ1-2, with D unresolved. The CDR3 contains 13 residues. CDR1 is MDHEN and CDR2 is SYDVKM in the germline V gene. The V and J ends lost 1 base and 6 bases respectively, with 9 bases between them. In nucleotides, the CDR3 is TGTGCCAGCAGTTTATTAAGGGAAAATGGCTACACCTTC. This translates into CASSLLRENGYTF.

A remark on this clone: Other DNA variants within this sample encode the same CDR3. This chain connects TRBV6-5 to TRBJ1-2; D is unresolved. CDR3 size: 14 residues. V was trimmed by 0 bases and J by 2 bases, leaving 7 bases between them. Germline assignment: CDR1 MNHEY and CDR2 SVGAGI. The DNA for the CDR3 is TGTGCCAGCAGTTACTCGGGAGGGAACTATGGCTACACCTTC. Its protein is CASSYSGGNYGYTF.

The chain links TRBV9 to TRBJ2-1; 11 bases match TRBD2. V lost 0 bases, J lost 7 bases, and 6 bases stayed unmatched. Germline CDR1 is SGDLS and CDR2 is YYNGEE. This CDR3 has 16 residues. CDR3 DNA: TGTGCCAGCAGCGTAGCTAAGTCTAGCGGGAGGAATGAGCAGTTCTTC. This codes for CASSVAKSSGRNEQFF.

Remarks on this clone: Other DNA sequences in the sample encode the same CDR3. V and J are TRBV9 and TRBJ1-1; weak D call: TRBD1 (5 bases). The length of the CDR3 is 13 residues. Germline CDR1 SGDLS, CDR2 YYNGEE. Trimming took off 4 bases at V and 5 bases at J, with 12 bases between the two ends. Written as DNA, the CDR3 is TGTGCCAGCAGCCCGCCTGGGGGAACTGAAGCTTTCTTT. As protein: CASSPPGGTEAFF.

The genes are TRBV9 and TRBJ2-5, with 7 bases that match TRBD1. J was trimmed by 1 base and V by 5 bases; bases with no gene match: 8. CDR1 is SGDLS and CDR2 is YYNGEE in the germline V gene. This CDR3 has 15 amino acids. CDR3 protein: CASSSRTGTQETQYF. CDR3 DNA sequence: TGTGCCAGCAGTTCCAGGACAGGCACCCAAGAGACCCAGTACTTC.

This chain joins TRBV5-1 and TRBJ2-1; weak D call: TRBD2 (5 bases). V was pared by 1 base and J by 4 bases, with 12 bases between. The CDR3 totals 15 residues. The germline V gene has CDR1 SGHRS and CDR2 YFSETQ. The CDR3 sequence is CASSLWSGAYNEQFF. The CDR3 coding sequence is TGCGCCAGCAGCTTGTGGAGCGGAGCATACAATGAGCAGTTCTTC.

The chain joins TRBV30 to TRBJ2-1, with unresolved D. Trimming left V 5 bases short and J 2 bases short, with 10 bases between. In germline, CDR1 is GTSNPN, CDR2 SVGIG (reference sequence). CDR3 length equals 13 residues. CDR3 DNA sequence: TGTGCCTGGGGTACGTTGGCCTACAATGAGCAGTTCTTC. This translates into CAWGTLAYNEQFF.

The chain recombines TRBV14 with TRBJ2-3, with 12 bases identical to TRBD2. Germline V gene sequence: CDR1 SGHDN, CDR2 FVKESK. J lost 6 bases, V lost 0 bases, and 13 bases had no gene match. The CDR3 loop spans 19 amino acids. The CDR3 sequence: CASSQDWTSGASVADTQYF. CDR3 coding DNA: TGTGCCAGCAGCCAAGACTGGACTAGCGGGGCTTCGGTTGCGGATACGCAGTATTTT.

This sequence joins TRBV6-5 and TRBJ2-7; 11 nucleotides match TRBD2. V lost 4 bases, J lost 5 bases, and 4 bases stayed unmatched. The CDR3 contains 14 residues. The V gene's germline CDR1 is MNHEY and CDR2 SVGAGI. CDR3 DNA sequence: TGTGCCAGCAGTTTAACTAGCGGGAGCAACGAGCAGTACTTC. It specifies CASSLTSGSNEQYF.

The chain employs TRBV7-6 and TRBJ2-7, with 10 nucleotides matching TRBD1. The CDR3 is made up of 13 amino acids. V trimming: 5 bases; J trimming: 6 bases; junction bases outside the gene matches: 4. The germline V gene has CDR1 SGHVS and CDR2 FNYEAQ. CDR3 amino acids: CASSADRGFEQYF. CDR3 DNA: TGTGCCAGCAGCGCGGACAGGGGGTTCGAGCAGTACTTC. Full variable domain (outside the CDR3, taken from reference TRBV7-6 and TRBJ2-7): GAGVSQSPRYKVTKRGQDVALRCDPISGHVSLYWYRQALGQGPEFLTYFNYEAQQDKSGLPNDRFSAERPEGSISTLTIQRTEQRDSAMYRCASSADRGFEQYFGPGTRLTVT.

This chain links TRBV10-1 with TRBJ2-1, with D perhaps TRBD2 (5 bases). Germline CDR1 reads WNHNN; CDR2 reads SYGVQD (reference sequence). V lost 7 bases and J lost 8, with 18 bases in between. The CDR3 sequence is 14 residues long. The CDR3 DNA reads as TGCGCCAGCACCGTCGAGGACTCTTGGGATGAGCAGTTCTTC. Translated, it gives CASTVEDSWDEQFF.

This clone was found once. The chain joins TRBV19 to TRBJ1-4, with a possible D match to TRBD1 (5 bases). This CDR3 region has 13 residues. V lost 9 bases and J lost 3, with 11 bases in between. Per the germline V gene, CDR1 is LNHDA and CDR2 is SQIVND (reference sequence). The CDR3, as DNA: TGTGCCAGCCAAGACAGATCTAATGAAAAACTGTTTTTT. It encodes CASQDRSNEKLFF.

The J gene is TRBJ2-7, the V gene TRBV11-3, with D possibly being TRBD1 (6 bases). The CDR3 has 12 residues. The germline CDR1 and CDR2 sequences are SGHNT and YENEEA. V was cut by 11 bases and J by 4 bases, with 15 bases left in between. CDR3 sequence: CAGLRGKYEQYF. For the CDR3, the DNA is TGTGCCGGATTGAGGGGGAAATACGAGCAGTACTTC.

This clone turned up a few times. V gene TRBV30 combines with J gene TRBJ1-1; D ambiguous. V was cut by 2 bases and J by 0 bases, with 7 bases left in between. The germline CDR1 and CDR2 sequences are GTSNPN and SVGIG (reference sequence). This CDR3 is 13 amino acids long. CDR3 DNA: TGTGCCTGGAGTCCAGGCCTGAACACTGAAGCTTTCTTT. Amino acid sequence: CAWSPGLNTEAFF.

This sequence joins TRBV4-1 and TRBJ2-5; 8 nucleotides line up with TRBD2. The J call may be faulty, since TRBJ2-7 better matches the DNA end. This CDR3 is built from 16 residues. Germline V gene sequence: CDR1 MGHRA, CDR2 YSYEKL. The CDR3 DNA is TGCGCCAGCAGCCAAGATCCGGGAGGGTTCTCCTACGAGCAGTACTTC. Its translation is CASSQDPGGFSYEQYF.